This T cell receptor (beta chain) was identified in a study of blood T cell repertoires in COVID-19. Study information: Whether acute or convalescent, the COVID-19 samples came from the United States, Italy and Spain. Sources were T cells, B-cell-depleted T cells, or PBMCs; the material itself was cDNA or gDNA.

Original processing methods: Reference gene primer amplification gave estimated nucleated cell counts. The repertoire was sequenced with immunoSEQ multiplex PCR; TCRdb's copy has only in-frame clones and lacks some. Clonal size and the V and J genes are those of that table, whereas D and trimming came from the DNA. Seen here are some 190,000 clones, 70% to 90% observed once, and the top ten hold almost 5%. The CDR3 sequence is 16 residues long. Germline V lookup: CDR1 KGHSH, CDR2 LQKENI. Trimming shortened V by 3 bases and J by 2 bases, and 14 bases separated the two germline ends. Material for sequencing was peripheral blood. V usage is TRBV18 and J usage is TRBJ1-3; D is uncertain. The sequence was obtained from an elderly woman with acute or convalescent COVID-19. CDR3 in DNA: TGTGCCAGCTCACCGGGCCCCCCGTCACCTGGAAACACCATATATTTT. This translates into CASSPGPPSPGNTIYF.